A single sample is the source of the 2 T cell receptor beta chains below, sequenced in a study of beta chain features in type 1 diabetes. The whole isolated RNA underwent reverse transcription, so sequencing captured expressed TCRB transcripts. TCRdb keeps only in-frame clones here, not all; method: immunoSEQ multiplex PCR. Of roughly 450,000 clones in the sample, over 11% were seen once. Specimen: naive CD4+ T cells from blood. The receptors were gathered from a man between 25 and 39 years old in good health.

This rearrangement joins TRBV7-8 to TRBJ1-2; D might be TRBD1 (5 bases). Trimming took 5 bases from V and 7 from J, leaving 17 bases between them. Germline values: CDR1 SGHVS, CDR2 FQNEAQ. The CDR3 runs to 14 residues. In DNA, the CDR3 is TGTGCCAGCAGCCCAGAACGGGGGTCTGGTGGCTACACCTTC. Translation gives CASSPERGSGGYTF.

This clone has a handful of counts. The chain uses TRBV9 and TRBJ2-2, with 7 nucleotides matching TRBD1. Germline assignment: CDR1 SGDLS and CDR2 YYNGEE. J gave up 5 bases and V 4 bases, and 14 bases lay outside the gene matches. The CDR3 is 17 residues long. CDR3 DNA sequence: TGTGCCAGCAGCCCCCTGGTGAAGACAGGGAGTACCGGGGAGCTGTTTTTT. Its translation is CASSPLVKTGSTGELFF.